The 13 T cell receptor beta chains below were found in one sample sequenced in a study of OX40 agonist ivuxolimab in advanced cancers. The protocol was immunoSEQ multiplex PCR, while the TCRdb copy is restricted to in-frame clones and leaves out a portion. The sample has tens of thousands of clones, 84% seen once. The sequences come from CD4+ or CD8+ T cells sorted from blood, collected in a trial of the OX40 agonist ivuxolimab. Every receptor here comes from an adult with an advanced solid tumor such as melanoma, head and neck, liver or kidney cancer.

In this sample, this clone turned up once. DNA of the CDR3: TGTGCCAGCAGTCTGAGGACAGTTCTTGGCGAGCAGTACTTC. Protein product: CASSLRTVLGEQYF. V gene TRBV28 combines with J gene TRBJ2-7; tentatively, D is TRBD1 (6 bases). The CDR3 loop spans 14 amino acids. Germline values: CDR1 MDHEN, CDR2 SYDVKM. Trimming removed 5 bases at V and 6 bases at J, with 17 bases between.

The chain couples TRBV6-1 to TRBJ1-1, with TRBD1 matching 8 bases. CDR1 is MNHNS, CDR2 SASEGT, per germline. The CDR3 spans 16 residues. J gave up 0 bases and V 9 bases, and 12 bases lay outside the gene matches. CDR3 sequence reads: CASGEFQGAMNTEAFF. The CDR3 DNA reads TGTGCCAGTGGTGAATTTCAGGGGGCAATGAACACTGAAGCTTTCTTT.

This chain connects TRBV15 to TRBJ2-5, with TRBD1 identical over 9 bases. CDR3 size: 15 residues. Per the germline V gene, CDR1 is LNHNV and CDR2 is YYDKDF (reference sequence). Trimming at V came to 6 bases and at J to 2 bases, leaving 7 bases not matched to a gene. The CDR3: CATSQDRGKQETQYF. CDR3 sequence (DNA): TGTGCCACCAGTCAAGACAGGGGGAAGCAAGAGACCCAGTACTTC.

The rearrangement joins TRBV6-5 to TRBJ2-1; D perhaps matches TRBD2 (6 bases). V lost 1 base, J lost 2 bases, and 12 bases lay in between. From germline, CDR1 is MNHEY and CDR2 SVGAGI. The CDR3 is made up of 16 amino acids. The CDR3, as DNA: TGTGCCAGCAGTTACTTCGCGGGAAATCCCTACAATGAGCAGTTCTTC. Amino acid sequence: CASSYFAGNPYNEQFF.

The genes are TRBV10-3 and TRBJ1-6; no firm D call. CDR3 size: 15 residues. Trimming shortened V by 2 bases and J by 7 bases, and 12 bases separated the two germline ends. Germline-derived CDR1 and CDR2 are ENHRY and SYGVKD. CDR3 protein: CAISETTNINSPLHF. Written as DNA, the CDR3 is TGTGCCATCAGTGAGACAACCAACATCAATTCACCCCTCCACTTT.

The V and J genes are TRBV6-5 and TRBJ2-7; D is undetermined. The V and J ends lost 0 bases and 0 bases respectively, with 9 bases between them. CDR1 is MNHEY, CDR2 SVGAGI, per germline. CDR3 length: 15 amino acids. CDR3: CASSYSSDSSYEQYF. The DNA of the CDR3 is TGTGCCAGCAGTTACTCATCGGATTCCTCCTACGAGCAGTACTTC.

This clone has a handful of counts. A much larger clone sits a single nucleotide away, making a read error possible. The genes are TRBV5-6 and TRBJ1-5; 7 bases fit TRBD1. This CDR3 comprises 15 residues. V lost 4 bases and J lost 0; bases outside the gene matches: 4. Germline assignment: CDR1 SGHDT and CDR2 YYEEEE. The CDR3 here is CASSIQGYSNQPQHF. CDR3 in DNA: TGTGCCAGCAGCATACAGGGGTATAGCAATCAGCCCCAGCATTTT.

CDR3 region: CASSLFVGLYELVEQYF. CDR3 DNA: TGTGCCAGCAGCTTATTTGTGGGTTTGTACGAGCTTGTCGAGCAGTACTTC. This chain uses TRBV7-2 with TRBJ2-7; unclear D gene. The CDR3 has 17 amino acids. V was cut by 2 bases and J by 6 bases, with 23 bases left in between. Germline V gives CDR1 SGHTA, CDR2 FQGNSA.

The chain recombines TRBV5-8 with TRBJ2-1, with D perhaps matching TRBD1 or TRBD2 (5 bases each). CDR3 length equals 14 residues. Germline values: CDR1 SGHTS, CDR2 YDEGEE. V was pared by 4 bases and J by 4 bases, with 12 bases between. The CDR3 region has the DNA TGTGCCAGCAGCCCGGTAGAGGGGTACAATGAGCAGTTCTTC. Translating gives CASSPVEGYNEQFF.

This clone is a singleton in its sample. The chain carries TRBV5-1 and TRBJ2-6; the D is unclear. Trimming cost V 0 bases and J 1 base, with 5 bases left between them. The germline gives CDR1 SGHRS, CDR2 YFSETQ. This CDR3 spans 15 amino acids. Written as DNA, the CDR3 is TGCGCCAGCAGCTTGGCTGCATCTGGGGCCAACGTCCTGACTTTC. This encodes CASSLAASGANVLTF.

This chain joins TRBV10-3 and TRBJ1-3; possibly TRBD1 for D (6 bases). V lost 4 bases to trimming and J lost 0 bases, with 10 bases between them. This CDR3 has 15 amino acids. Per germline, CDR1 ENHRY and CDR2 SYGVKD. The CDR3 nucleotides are TGTGCCATCAGTGTCCCGGACAGCTCTGGAAACACCATATATTTT. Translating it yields CAISVPDSSGNTIYF.

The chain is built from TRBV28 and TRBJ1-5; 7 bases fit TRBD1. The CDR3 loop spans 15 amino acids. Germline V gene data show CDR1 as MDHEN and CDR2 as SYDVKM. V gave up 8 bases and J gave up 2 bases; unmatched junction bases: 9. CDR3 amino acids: CASQHRDRGNQPQHF. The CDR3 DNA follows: TGTGCCAGCCAACACCGGGACAGAGGCAATCAGCCCCAGCATTTT.

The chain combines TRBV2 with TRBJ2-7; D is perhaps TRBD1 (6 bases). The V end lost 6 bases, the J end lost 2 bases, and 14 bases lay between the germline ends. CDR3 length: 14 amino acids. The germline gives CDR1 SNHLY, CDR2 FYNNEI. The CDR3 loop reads CASRRDRTTYEQYF. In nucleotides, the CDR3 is TGTGCCAGCAGACGCGACAGGACCACCTACGAGCAGTACTTC.